A selection of T cell receptor beta chains follows, all from one sample in a study of T cells after yellow fever vaccination. TCRdb redid the calling of the 5' RACE reads with MiXCR, one entry per CDR3 protein. Of about 550,000 distinct CDR3 sequences in the sample, under 25% were seen once. Sample: PBMCs, taken 15 days after the yellow fever booster vaccination. The source of these receptors is a man younger than 40 who received the YFV17D yellow fever vaccine. Each CDR3 is given with its conserved first and last residue. D genes are given only for firm matches. Rows give clone size only sometimes, using once, few, many, or a class for an expanded clone.

CASSLGRISTDTQYF,TGCGCCAGCAGCCTGGGACGGATAAGCACAGATACGCAGTATTTT,TRBV5-1,many,TRBJ2-3,15,.
CASIDSTGANVLTF,TGTGCCAGCATCGACAGTACTGGGGCCAACGTCCTGACTTTC,TRBV21-1,.,TRBJ2-6,14,.
CASSQWVASSDTQYF,TGTGCCAGCAGTCAATGGGTGGCGAGTTCAGATACGCAGTATTTT,TRBV3-1,.,TRBJ2-3,15,.
CASSSGLAANEQFF,TGTGCCAGTAGCAGCGGACTAGCAGCAAATGAGCAGTTCTTC,TRBV19,.,TRBJ2-1,14,TRBD2
CSARPGRAYEQYF,TGCAGTGCTAGACCGGGACGGGCCTACGAGCAGTACTTC,TRBV20-1,few,TRBJ2-7,13,.
CASSQGPTSGFYNEQFF,TGTGCCAGCAGCCAAGGGCCGACTAGCGGGTTTTACAATGAGCAGTTCTTC,TRBV14,few,TRBJ2-1,17,TRBD2
CASSLKVGPGPETQYF,TGTGCCAGCAGTCTCAAAGTGGGCCCGGGGCCAGAGACCCAGTACTTC,TRBV12-3/TRBV12-4,.,TRBJ2-5,16,.
CASSRLTSGLAGGHEQFF,TGTGCCAGCAGCCGCCTAACCTCAGGACTAGCGGGAGGGCATGAGCAGTTCTTC,TRBV14,few,TRBJ2-1,18,TRBD2
CASREGQGTYNEQFF,TGTGCCAGCAGGGAGGGACAGGGAACCTACAATGAGCAGTTCTTC,TRBV12-3/TRBV12-4,.,TRBJ2-1,15,TRBD1
CASSFVVETSGRDNTQYF,TGTGCCAGCAGTTTCGTGGTAGAAACTAGCGGGAGGGATAATACGCAGTATTTT,TRBV12-3/TRBV12-4,.,TRBJ2-3,18,TRBD2
CSAREGWGPNNEQFF,TGCAGTGCTAGAGAGGGTTGGGGGCCAAACAATGAGCAGTTCTTC,TRBV20-1,.,TRBJ2-1,15,.
CASSYSRTVGGETQYF,TGTGCCAGCAGTTACTCCCGGACAGTTGGTGGAGAGACCCAGTACTTC,TRBV6-5,few,TRBJ2-5,16,.
CASSILPDRAGYEQYF,TGTGCCAGCAGCATACTCCCGGACAGGGCGGGCTACGAGCAGTACTTC,TRBV6-5,few,TRBJ2-7,16,TRBD1
CASSYSTDRYGYTF,TGTGCCAGCAGTTACTCGACAGACCGCTATGGCTACACCTTC,TRBV6-5,few,TRBJ1-2,14,.
CASSYDGGETQYF,TGTGCCAGCAGTTACGACGGTGGGGAGACCCAGTACTTC,TRBV28,.,TRBJ2-5,13,.
CASSSGGLNLKTQYF,TGTGCCAGCAGCTCAGGGGGCTTGAACTTAAAGACCCAGTACTTC,TRBV6-1,.,TRBJ2-5,15,TRBD1
CAWSIPGQGSYEQYF,TGTGCCTGGAGTATCCCGGGACAGGGCTCCTACGAGCAGTACTTC,TRBV30,few,TRBJ2-7,15,TRBD1
CASSLRGQDGNTIYF,TGTGCCAGCAGCTTAAGGGGGCAAGACGGAAACACCATATATTTT,TRBV7-9,.,TRBJ1-3,15,TRBD1
CASSLRTGTNYGYTF,TGTGCCAGCAGCTTAAGGACAGGGACTAACTATGGCTACACCTTC,TRBV7-8,few,TRBJ1-2,15,TRBD1
CAISWTGGSGELFF,TGTGCCATCAGTTGGACAGGGGGCAGCGGGGAGCTGTTTTTT,TRBV10-3,.,TRBJ2-2,14,TRBD1
CASSTSVYAETQYF,TGTGCCAGTAGTACCTCAGTGTACGCGGAGACCCAGTACTTC,TRBV19,.,TRBJ2-5,14,.
CASSFAFGNPTGELFF,TGTGCCAGCAGTTTTGCGTTTGGGAATCCCACCGGGGAGCTGTTTTTT,TRBV28,.,TRBJ2-2,16,.
CASSAQISYEQYF,TGTGCCAGTAGTGCACAGATCTCCTACGAGCAGTACTTC,TRBV19,.,TRBJ2-7,13,.
CASSPPSGFTYEQYF,TGTGCCAGCAGCCCCCCTAGCGGGTTCACCTACGAGCAGTACTTC,TRBV5-8,.,TRBJ2-7,15,TRBD2
CASSPSGGSQPQHF,TGCGCCAGCAGTCCGTCGGGAGGGTCCCAGCCCCAGCATTTT,TRBV5-1,.,TRBJ1-5,14,.
CASSLVVAGNNEQFF,TGTGCCAGCAGCTTAGTGGTAGCGGGGAACAATGAGCAGTTCTTC,TRBV7-9,.,TRBJ2-1,15,TRBD2
CASSAVGSNNEQFF,TGCGCCAGCAGTGCAGTTGGCTCGAACAATGAGCAGTTCTTC,TRBV10-1,few,TRBJ2-1,14,.
CASSVGLRPKADTQYF,TGTGCCAGCAGCGTAGGTTTGCGGCCCAAGGCAGATACGCAGTATTTT,TRBV9,few,TRBJ2-3,16,.
CASSPTRTETQYF,TGTGCCAGCAGTCCTACCAGGACGGAGACCCAGTACTTC,TRBV7-2,.,TRBJ2-5,13,.
CASSIYTSGSDEQFF,TGTGCCAGTAGTATTTATACTAGCGGGAGTGATGAGCAGTTCTTC,TRBV19,.,TRBJ2-1,15,TRBD2
CASRQPGTSLSQYF,TGTGCCAGCAGGCAGCCTGGGACTAGCTTATCGCAGTATTTT,TRBV7-2,few,TRBJ2-3,14,TRBD2
CASSTSGRPREQYF,TGTGCCAGCAGTACTAGCGGGAGACCGAGGGAGCAGTACTTC,TRBV3-1,.,TRBJ2-7,14,TRBD2
CATSRNRQGNTEAFF,TGTGCCACCAGCAGGAATAGACAGGGTAACACTGAAGCTTTCTTT,TRBV15,few,TRBJ1-1,15,TRBD1
CASSPSGSKANTQYF,TGTGCCAGCAGCCCTAGCGGGAGTAAGGCGAATACGCAGTATTTT,TRBV6-4,.,TRBJ2-3,15,TRBD2
CASSLAGDDTQYF,TGCGCCAGCAGCTTGGCGGGGGATGATACGCAGTATTTT,TRBV5-1,many,TRBJ2-3,13,.
CASSHTGTSGYEQYF,TGTGCCAGCAGCCACACCGGGACTAGCGGCTACGAGCAGTACTTC,TRBV3-1,.,TRBJ2-7,15,TRBD2
CASSFGTGRAEQYF,TGTGCCAGCAGCTTCGGGACAGGTAGGGCCGAGCAGTACTTC,TRBV7-2,few,TRBJ2-7,14,TRBD1
CASSLALGADTQYF,TGTGCCAGCAGTTTGGCCCTCGGGGCAGATACGCAGTATTTT,TRBV27,many,TRBJ2-3,14,.
CASSRALSTGELFF,TGTGCCAGCAGTCGCGCCCTGAGTACCGGGGAGCTGTTTTTT,TRBV12-3/TRBV12-4,.,TRBJ2-2,14,.
CASSLNLAGELFF,TGTGCCAGCAGCTTGAATTTAGCCGGGGAGCTGTTTTTT,TRBV7-9,.,TRBJ2-2,13,.
CASRGGVRNEQFF,TGTGCCAGCAGAGGAGGGGTCAGAAATGAGCAGTTCTTC,TRBV6-5,few,TRBJ2-1,13,.
CASSSLASTQYF,TGTGCCAGCAGTTCGCTAGCGTCTACGCAGTATTTT,TRBV12-3/TRBV12-4,.,TRBJ2-3,12,.
CASSNPGQGYYEQYF,TGTGCCAGCAGCAACCCTGGACAGGGGTACTACGAGCAGTACTTC,TRBV28,few,TRBJ2-7,15,TRBD1
CASSLNRNTGELFF,TGCGCCAGCAGCCTGAACCGCAACACCGGGGAGCTGTTTTTT,TRBV4-3,many,TRBJ2-2,14,.
CASSAEFQPQHF,TGTGCCAGCAGTGCTGAGTTTCAGCCCCAGCATTTT,TRBV2,few,TRBJ1-5,12,.
CASSVAQGGEKLFF,TGTGCCAGCAGCGTAGCACAGGGAGGCGAAAAACTGTTTTTT,TRBV9,.,TRBJ1-4,14,.
CSVSRENTGELFF,TGCAGTGTCTCACGAGAGAACACCGGGGAGCTGTTTTTT,TRBV20-1,many,TRBJ2-2,13,.
CSGMTGGGGANVLTF,TGCAGCGGTATGACAGGGGGCGGGGGGGCCAACGTCCTGACTTTC,TRBV29-1,few,TRBJ2-6,15,TRBD1
CATRVSGVEYDEQYF,TGCGCCACCCGGGTGTCGGGAGTCGAATACGACGAGCAGTACTTC,TRBV5-1,few,TRBJ2-7,15,.
CASRVRTETYEQYF,TGTGCCAGCAGAGTCAGGACGGAGACCTACGAGCAGTACTTC,TRBV6-1,.,TRBJ2-7,14,.
CASSFTNRRNEQFF,TGTGCCAGCAGCTTCACGAACCGTAGGAATGAGCAGTTCTTC,TRBV5-6,few,TRBJ2-1,14,.
CASSSPTGPNPNEQFF,TGTGCCAGCAGCTCTCCCACCGGGCCCAATCCGAATGAGCAGTTCTTC,TRBV12-3/TRBV12-4,few,TRBJ2-1,16,.
CASRGGSTGQYEQYF,TGTGCCAGCAGGGGGGGAAGTACGGGACAGTACGAGCAGTACTTC,TRBV12-3/TRBV12-4,many,TRBJ2-7,15,.
CSARGLDSSYEQYF,TGCAGTGCTAGAGGGTTGGATAGCTCCTACGAGCAGTACTTC,TRBV20-1,few,TRBJ2-7,14,.
CASSPGQVGYTF,TGTGCCAGCAGCCCCGGACAGGTTGGCTACACCTTC,TRBV12-3/TRBV12-4,.,TRBJ1-2,12,TRBD1
CASSLSRSYQETQYF,TGTGCCAGCAGTTTATCCAGGTCGTACCAAGAGACCCAGTACTTC,TRBV28,.,TRBJ2-5,15,.
CASSSRGSVLLDTQYF,TGTGCCAGCAGCTCCCGGGGCTCGGTTCTGTTGGATACGCAGTATTTT,TRBV7-9,few,TRBJ2-3,16,.
CASSFFFGLVMAQYF,TGTGCCAGCAGCTTCTTTTTTGGACTAGTCATGGCCCAGTACTTC,TRBV7-2,few,TRBJ2-5,15,TRBD2
CASSHTDRDNYGYTF,TGCGCCAGCAGCCATACGGACAGGGACAACTATGGCTACACCTTC,TRBV4-3,.,TRBJ1-2,15,TRBD1
CSVDRDSHEEAFF,TGCAGCGTTGATCGGGACTCCCATGAGGAAGCTTTCTTT,TRBV29-1,.,TRBJ1-1,13,.